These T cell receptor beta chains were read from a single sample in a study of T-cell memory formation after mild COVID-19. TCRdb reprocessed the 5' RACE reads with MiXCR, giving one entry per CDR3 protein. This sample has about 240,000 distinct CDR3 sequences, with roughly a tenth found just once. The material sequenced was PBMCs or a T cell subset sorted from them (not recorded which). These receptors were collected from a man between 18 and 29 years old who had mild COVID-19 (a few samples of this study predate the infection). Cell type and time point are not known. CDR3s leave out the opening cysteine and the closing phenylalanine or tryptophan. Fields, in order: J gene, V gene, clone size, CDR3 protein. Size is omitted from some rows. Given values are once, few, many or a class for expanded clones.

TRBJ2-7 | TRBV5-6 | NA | ASSARGRAREQY
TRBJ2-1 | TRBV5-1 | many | ASSLTSGGTGEQF
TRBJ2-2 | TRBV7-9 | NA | ASLLYTAGTGELF
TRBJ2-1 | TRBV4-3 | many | ASSQGGASDEQF
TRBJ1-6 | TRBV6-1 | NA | AGQGNPNSPLH
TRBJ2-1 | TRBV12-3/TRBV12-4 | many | ASSSQGNEQF
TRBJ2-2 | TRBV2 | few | ASSLGLGTGELF
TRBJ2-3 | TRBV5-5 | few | ASSSRHRVGAVFTSTDTQY
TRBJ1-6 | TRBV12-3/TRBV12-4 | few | ASSLNWAAVVNSPLH
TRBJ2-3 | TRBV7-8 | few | ASSPPGLEGRDTQY
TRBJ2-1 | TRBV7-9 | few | ASSLAGLAGTNEQF
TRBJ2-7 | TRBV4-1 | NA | ASSQASGGLYEQY
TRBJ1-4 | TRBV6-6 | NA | ASSRDREKLF
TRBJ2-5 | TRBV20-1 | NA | SATSTSLETQY
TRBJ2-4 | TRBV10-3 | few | AISTGENIQY
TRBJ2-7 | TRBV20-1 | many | SARSQDRAYEQY
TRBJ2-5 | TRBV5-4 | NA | ASRLVAGGSGETQY
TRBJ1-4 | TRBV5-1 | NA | ASSLGGDINEKLF
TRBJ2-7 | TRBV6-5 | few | ASSYSVSSYEQY
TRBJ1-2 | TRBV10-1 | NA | ASSESTSGPNYGYT
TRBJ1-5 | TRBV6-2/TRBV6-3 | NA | ASSYRIQPQH
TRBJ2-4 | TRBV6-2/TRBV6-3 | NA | ASLPRGAAAKNIQY
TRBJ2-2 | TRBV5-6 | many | ASSPPRGAGELF
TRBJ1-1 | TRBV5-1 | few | ASSPGGLGAF
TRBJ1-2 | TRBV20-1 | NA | SARDGWGYGYT
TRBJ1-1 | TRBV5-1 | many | ASSSSPNTEAF
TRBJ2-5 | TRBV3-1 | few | ASTNWIQETQY
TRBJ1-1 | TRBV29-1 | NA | SVVGTLDTEAF
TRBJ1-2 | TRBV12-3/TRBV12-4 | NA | ASSLRGVDGYT
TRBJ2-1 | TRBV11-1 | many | ASSLEQGMLEQF
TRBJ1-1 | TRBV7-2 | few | ASSLAGYTEAF
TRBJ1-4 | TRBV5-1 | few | ASRQGPQEKLF
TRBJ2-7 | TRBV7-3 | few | ASSLTPSGSYEQY
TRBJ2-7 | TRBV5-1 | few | ASSRSGTGSVEQY
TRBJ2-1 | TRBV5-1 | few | ASSLGEASYNEQF
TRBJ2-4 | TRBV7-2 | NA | ASSGWTGLAKNIQY
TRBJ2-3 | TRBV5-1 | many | ASSLVQATDTQY
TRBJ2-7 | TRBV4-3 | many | ASSQETGTSVGEQY